This is a list of T cell receptor beta chains from one sample in a study of CD8+ T cells in alopecia areata. Only in-frame clones appear in the TCRdb table, and some are missing; sequencing was by immunoSEQ multiplex PCR. The sample includes roughly 180,000 clones, 51% of them seen just once. The material was CD8+ T cells sorted from blood, obtained at week 52, from a patient treated with tofacitinib. These receptors came from a human donor with alopecia areata. Both conserved end residues are part of each CDR3.

J gene	V gene	CDR3 protein
TRBJ1-5	TRBV4-2	CASSQDPDDQPQHF
TRBJ2-2	TRBV5-1	CASSLGGQFHTGELFF
TRBJ2-5	TRBV6-5	CASSWDREETQYF
TRBJ1-2	TRBV7-2	CASTLIHYGYTF
TRBJ1-4	TRBV4-3	CASSQVLGGLYEKLFF
TRBJ2-1	TRBV27	CASSLGQGYNEQFF
TRBJ2-2	TRBV27	CASSLFGEGAGELFF
TRBJ2-1	TRBV5-1	CASSLANGGADNEQFF
TRBJ2-5	TRBV27	CASSFIGGETQYF
TRBJ2-1	TRBV20-1	CSAPKGNEQFF
TRBJ2-7	TRBV2	CASSPSPSGGNDEQYF
TRBJ2-5	TRBV5-1	CASSLGVLVAGETQYF
TRBJ1-2	TRBV29-1	CSGTGKGLSF
TRBJ2-3	TRBV30	CAWSVRDRLRTDTQYF
TRBJ2-7	TRBV10-2	CASRGTSGAYEQYF
TRBJ2-7	TRBV9	CASSEGNSYEQYF
TRBJ1-1	TRBV5-1	CASSLVGTVNTEAFF
TRBJ1-5	TRBV4-3	CASSQVWSEGNQPQHF
TRBJ2-7	TRBV29-1	CSAQGLYEQYF
TRBJ2-7	TRBV11-2	CASSLASPEQYF
TRBJ1-1	TRBV6-1	CASSERENTEAFF
TRBJ2-5	TRBV10-3	CAISGGETQYF
TRBJ2-1	TRBV29-1	CSVEGPRGSYNEQFF
TRBJ1-2	TRBV10-3	CATRDRDNYGYTF
TRBJ1-2	TRBV7-8	CASSWAGVYGYTF
TRBJ2-1	TRBV6-5	CASRPDRGLYNEQFF
TRBJ2-1	TRBV19	CASSSLAGEYNEQFF
TRBJ2-1	TRBV6-5	CASSYFWAGENNEQFF
TRBJ1-1	TRBV30	CAWSRRSLLNTEAFF
TRBJ1-1	TRBV30	CAWSTGLNTEAFF
TRBJ1-1	TRBV13	CASSLRDRSGLDF
TRBJ2-1	TRBV27	CASSIGLGLGHEQFF
NA	TRBV30	CASDRPGSSSYEQYF
TRBJ1-6	TRBV12-5	CASGSPTGANSPLHF
TRBJ2-3	TRBV11-2	CASSKTSGFDTQYF
TRBJ2-4	TRBV13	CASSSPGTGDFVQYF